Given below is one T cell receptor beta chain in context. Its target is unknown. The data belong to a study of T cell responses to AZD1222 COVID-19 vaccine. The study's findings and limits: The span of vaccine-associated CD4 TCRs extended across spike, with dominance at 160-218 and 743-854. Females made up more of the donors, who were largely white British, and clonal diversity may have come out too low. Repertoires were obtained solely post-peak T cell response.

The V end lost 4 bases, the J end lost 4 bases, and 6 bases lay between the germline ends. Germline loops: CDR1 SGHRS, CDR2 YFSETQ. This CDR3 is 13 amino acids long. Profiling relied on immunoSEQ multiplex PCR, and the TCRdb table lists in-frame clones only, not all of them. The sample shows approximately 190,000 clones, about 92% of them seen only once. Here the sequenced sample was peripheral blood, taken on day 0 of AZD1222 vaccination. This chain connects TRBV5-1 to TRBJ1-6; no clear D gene. The receptor's source is an adult in good health. The CDR3 here is CASSGDYNSPLHF. DNA for the CDR3: TGCGCCAGCAGCGGGGATTATAATTCACCCCTCCACTTT.